These 21 T cell receptor beta chains share one sample of origin, sequenced in a study of blood T cells in healthy people across ages. Combining a sample-barcoded 5' primer with a J-beta primer mix, a second PCR ran for about 7 to 11 cycles. TCRdb reprocessed the 5' RACE reads via MiXCR and lists one record per CDR3 protein. This sample yields 600,000 to 800,000 distinct CDR3 sequences, of which around 52% are seen a single time; 13% belongs to the top ten. Sequenced material: blood. The receptors stem from a woman of 80 years or more in good health.

The chain is built from TRBV12-3 or TRBV12-4 and TRBJ1-3, with D possibly being TRBD1 (6 bases). CDR3 length equals 16 residues. V was cut by 2 bases and J by 2 bases, with 13 bases left in between. The CDR3 is CASSLPQGTTGNTIYF. The CDR3 bases are TGTGCCAGCAGTTTACCCCAGGGGACAACTGGAAACACCATATATTTT.

The chain uses TRBV5-1 and TRBJ2-1; TRBD2 matches at 13 bases. Germline values: CDR1 SGHRS, CDR2 YFSETQ. This CDR3 has 14 amino acids. V was clipped by 4 bases and J by 12 bases; unmatched bases: 7. CDR3 sequence reads: CASSLGTSGDGQFF. For the CDR3, the DNA is TGCGCCAGCAGCCTTGGGACTAGCGGGGACGGGCAGTTCTTC.

The CDR3 spells CSASRSGTGFYEQYF. The CDR3 DNA reads as TGCAGTGCTAGCAGGTCCGGGACAGGGTTTTACGAGCAGTACTTC. The chain couples TRBV20-1 to TRBJ2-4; 9 bases are a match to TRBD1. The closer fit of TRBJ2-7 to the DNA end suggests the J call may be wrong. CDR1 is DFQATT, CDR2 SNEGSKA, per germline (reference sequence). CDR3 length: 15 residues.

As to this clonotype: A junction boundary mismatches the germline segment, possibly from a read error. The chain recombines TRBV28 with TRBJ2-3, with a possible D match to TRBD2 (6 bases). Germline V gene sequence: CDR1 MDHEN, CDR2 SYDVKM. CDR3 length: 14 residues. CDR3 loop: CAGSPAPRGTRRYF. The CDR3 nucleotides are TGTGCCGGCAGTCCCGCCCCCCGGGGGACTCGTCGGTATTTT.

Only a few counts were recorded for this clonotype. The genes are TRBV3-1 and TRBJ1-2; no clear D. The CDR3 length is 14 residues. The ends were cut back, 0 bases at V and 4 bases at J, with 9 bases in the middle. Germline assignment: CDR1 LGHDT and CDR2 YNNKEL (reference sequence). CDR3 coding DNA: TGTGCCAGCAGCCAAGATGGAGCTGGCTATGGCTACACCTTC. This gives the protein CASSQDGAGYGYTF.

A word on this clonotype: A clone one base away is much larger, so this may be a read error. The chain joins TRBV6-5 to TRBJ1-2; 7 bases are a match to TRBD1. CDR1 and CDR2 from the germline V gene are MNHEY and SVGAGI. The CDR3 has 16 residues. J gave up 4 bases and V 7 bases, and 15 bases lay outside the gene matches. The CDR3 protein is CASTARDLKGAYGYTF. The DNA of the CDR3 is TGTGCCAGCACCGCCCGGGACCTAAAGGGGGCCTATGGCTACACCTTC.

The gene calls are TRBV20-1 and TRBJ1-2; D not certain. Trimming removed 6 bases from V and 0 bases from J, with 14 bases in between. This CDR3 contains 14 residues. The V gene's germline CDR1 is DFQATT and CDR2 SNEGSKA (reference sequence). CDR3 DNA sequence: TGCAGTGCAAACTCCAGGACCGCTAACTATGGCTACACCTTC. Translating it yields CSANSRTANYGYTF.

This clonotype showed up many times. The V gene is TRBV29-1, the J gene TRBJ1-1; no clear D gene. CDR1 and CDR2 from the germline V gene are SQVTM and ANQGSEA. V lost 5 bases and J lost 5, with 18 bases in between. The CDR3 loop spans 14 amino acids. The CDR3 is CSVKAGQARTEAFF. CDR3 coding DNA: TGCAGCGTTAAGGCGGGTCAGGCACGGACTGAAGCTTTCTTT.

The J gene is TRBJ1-1, the V gene TRBV30; D not resolved. The ends were cut back, 0 bases at V and 2 bases at J, with 10 bases in the middle. CDR1 is GTSNPN and CDR2 is SVGIG in the germline V gene (reference sequence). This CDR3 has 14 residues. CDR3 protein: CAWSVLTTNTEAFF. CDR3 DNA: TGTGCCTGGAGTGTGTTGACGACAAACACTGAAGCTTTCTTT.

With regard to this clonotype: This could be a read error, since a much larger clone is one nucleotide away. This chain joins TRBV12-3 or TRBV12-4 and TRBJ2-1; D remains unclear. Trimming removed 5 bases from V and 13 bases from J, with 21 bases in between. This CDR3 has 14 amino acids. CDR3 in amino acids: CASSVEPPYGFQFF. The CDR3 DNA is TGTGCCAGCAGTGTAGAGCCCCCGTACGGGTTTCAGTTCTTC.

This clonotype came up a few times. The V gene is TRBV30, the J gene TRBJ2-1; D remains ambiguous. The CDR3 is made up of 12 amino acids. V was shortened by 0 bases and J by 9 bases, with 9 bases between the two germline ends. Germline V gene sequence: CDR1 GTSNPN, CDR2 SVGIG (reference sequence). CDR3: CAWSVGFPEQFF. CDR3 coding DNA: TGTGCCTGGAGTGTTGGATTCCCTGAGCAGTTCTTC.

This clonotype has more than one count but fewer than ten. The chain links TRBV28 to TRBJ2-3; 13 positions match TRBD2. The ends lost 5 bases at V and 9 bases at J; junction bases unmatched: 14. There are 17 residues in the CDR3. Germline CDR1 and CDR2: MDHEN and SYDVKM. As DNA, the CDR3 is TGTGCCAGCAGTCTCCCGGGACTAGCGGGATCCTCGAACACGCAGTATTTT. It codes for CASSLPGLAGSSNTQYF. The whole variable domain, remainder taken from reference TRBV28 and TRBJ2-3, is DVKVTQSSRYLVKRTGEKVFLECVQDMDHENMFWYRQDPGLGLRLIYFSYDVKMKEKGDIPEGYSVSREKKERFSLILESASTNQTSMYLCASSLPGLAGSSNTQYFGPGTRLTVL.

This clonotype was seen at least ten times. V is TRBV6-6 and J is TRBJ2-3; perhaps TRBD1 as D (6 bases). With 6 bases removed from V and 0 bases from J, the gap between germline ends came to 13 bases. The CDR3 extends over 15 amino acids. The V gene's germline CDR1 is MNHNY and CDR2 SVGAGI (reference sequence). The CDR3 DNA sequence: TGTGCCAGCAGGTCAGGGACACCTAGCACAGATACGCAGTATTTT. Protein sequence: CASRSGTPSTDTQYF.

In this sample, this clonotype turned up many times. The chain carries TRBV5-6 and TRBJ2-3; 9 bases agree with TRBD2. The V gene end was trimmed by 0 bases and the J gene end by 2 bases; junction bases not matched to a gene: 4. This CDR3 has 16 amino acids. Germline CDR1 SGHDT, CDR2 YYEEEE. CDR3 coding DNA: TGTGCCAGCAGCTTGGGGCTAGCGGGGAACACAGATACGCAGTATTTT. Residues: CASSLGLAGNTDTQYF.

The CDR3 reads CASSQVLLAAYNEQYF. The CDR3, as DNA: TGCGCCAGCAGCCAAGTGCTACTAGCGGCCTACAATGAGCAGTACTTC. The chain couples TRBV4-1 to TRBJ2-1, with 8 bases lining up with TRBD2. The DNA matches TRBJ2-7 better at its end, which makes the J call doubtful. CDR1 is MGHRA, CDR2 YSYEKL, per germline. The CDR3 runs 16 residues.

This clonotype has just a few counts. One base away lies a much larger clone, so this may be a sequencing read error. The chain uses TRBV5-1 and TRBJ2-7; D uncertain. Looked up from germline, CDR1 is SGHRS and CDR2 is YFSETQ. The CDR3 extends over 12 amino acids. V was shortened by 1 base and J by 7 bases, with 9 bases between the two germline ends. The CDR3 spells CASSLPGNEQYF. As DNA, the CDR3 is TGCGCCAGCAGCTTGCCAGGTAATGAGCAGTACTTC.

This clonotype was recorded many times. This rearrangement joins TRBV29-1 to TRBJ1-1; no clear D. The CDR3 has 10 residues. V dropped 5 bases and J dropped 1 base, with 2 bases sitting between them. Germline-derived CDR1 and CDR2 are SQVTM and ANQGSEA. The DNA of the CDR3 is TGCAGCGTTAAGAACACTGAAGCTTTCTTT. This encodes CSVKNTEAFF.

V gene TRBV3-1 combines with J gene TRBJ2-4, with 10 bases fitting TRBD2. The end of the DNA aligns better with TRBJ2-7, so the J call may be wrong. The CDR3 consists of 13 residues. Germline lookup yields CDR1 LGHDT and CDR2 YNNKEL (reference sequence). The CDR3 sequence: CASKTGTSDEQYF. Here the CDR3 DNA reads TGTGCCAGCAAGACCGGGACTAGCGACGAGCAGTACTTC.

Comments on this clonotype: Being one base from a much bigger clone, this may be a read error. The chain uses TRBV27 and TRBJ2-5; TRBD2 might be the D (6 bases). Germline V gene data show CDR1 as MNHEY and CDR2 as SMNVEV (reference sequence). Trimming removed 5 bases from V and 11 bases from J, with 21 bases in between. CDR3 length equals 14 residues. CDR3 sequence reads: CASSRRGGSNEQYF. CDR3 nucleotides: TGTGCCAGCAGTCGGAGGGGCGGTTCTAATGAGCAGTACTTC.

In its sample, this clonotype was seen many times. The chain links TRBV11-1 to TRBJ2-7; no clear D. Trimming left V 5 bases short and J 2 bases short, with 13 bases between. The germline gives CDR1 SGHAT, CDR2 FQDESV (reference sequence). CDR3 length: 14 residues. In DNA form, the CDR3 reads TGTGCCAGCAGCCCCGTCAGCGCTGCCTACGAGCAGTACTTC. Translating gives CASSPVSAAYEQYF.

The rearrangement uses TRBV7-9 and TRBJ2-1, with 7 bases that match TRBD1. The ends lost 5 bases at V and 0 bases at J; junction bases unmatched: 7. The CDR3 is made up of 16 amino acids. CDR1 SEHNR and CDR2 FQNEAQ come from the germline V gene (reference sequence). DNA of the CDR3: TGTGCCAGCAGCAGAACAGGGGCCAGCTCCTACAATGAGCAGTTCTTC. This sequence encodes CASSRTGASSYNEQFF.